This T cell receptor beta chain was sequenced for a study of shared clonotypes between healthy human individuals. This was a deep-level run. Ten immunoSEQ deep assay plates were used by the authors to sequence unsorted PBMC DNA. Method: immunoSEQ multiplex PCR; TCRdb's copy keeps in-frame clones and lacks some. The data show some 480,000 clones, roughly 78% seen once. Trimming stripped 3 bases from V and 3 bases from J, with 9 bases between. CDR1 is ENHRY and CDR2 is SYGVKD in the germline V gene. CDR3 length equals 13 residues. The chain uses TRBV10-3 and TRBJ2-7; D is unresolved. Sequenced sample: PBMCs. This TCR came from a woman aged 40 to 55 in good health. Some clones in this sample may be carry-over from other donors' samples. CDR3 region: CAISDYPNYEQYF. Written as DNA, the CDR3 is TGTGCCATCAGTGACTATCCCAACTACGAGCAGTACTTC.